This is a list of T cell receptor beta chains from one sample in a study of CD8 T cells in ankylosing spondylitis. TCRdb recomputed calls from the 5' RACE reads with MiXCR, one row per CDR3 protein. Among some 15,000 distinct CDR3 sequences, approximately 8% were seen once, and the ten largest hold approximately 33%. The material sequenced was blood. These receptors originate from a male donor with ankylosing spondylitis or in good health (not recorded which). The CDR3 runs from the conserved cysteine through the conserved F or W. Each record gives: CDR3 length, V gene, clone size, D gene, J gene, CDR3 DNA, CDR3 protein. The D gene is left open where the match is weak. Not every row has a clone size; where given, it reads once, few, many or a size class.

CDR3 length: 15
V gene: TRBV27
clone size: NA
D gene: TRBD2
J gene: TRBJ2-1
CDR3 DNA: TGTGCCAGCAGTAGTTTACTAGCGGGAGGAGATGAGCAGTTCTTC
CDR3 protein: CASSSLLAGGDEQFF

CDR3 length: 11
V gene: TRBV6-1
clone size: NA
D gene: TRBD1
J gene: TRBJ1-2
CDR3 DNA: TGTGCCAGCGGACAGGGTGGTGGCTACACCTTC
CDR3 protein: CASGQGGGYTF

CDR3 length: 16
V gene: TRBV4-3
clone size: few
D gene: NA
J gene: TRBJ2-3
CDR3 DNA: TGCGCCAGCAGCCAAGAGGCCAGGGGGGGCACAGATACGCAGTATTTT
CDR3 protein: CASSQEARGGTDTQYF

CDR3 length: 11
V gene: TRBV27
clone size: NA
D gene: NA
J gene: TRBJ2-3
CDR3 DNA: TGTGCCAGCAGCCGGGGGTATACGCAGTATTTT
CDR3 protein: CASSRGYTQYF

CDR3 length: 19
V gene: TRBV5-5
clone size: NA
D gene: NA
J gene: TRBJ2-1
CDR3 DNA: TGTGCCAGCAGCTTTCATTTGCCTCGAGCCACTATCTCCTACAATGAGCAGTTCTTC
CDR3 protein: CASSFHLPRATISYNEQFF

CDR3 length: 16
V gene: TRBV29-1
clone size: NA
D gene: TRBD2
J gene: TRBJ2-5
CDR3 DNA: TGCAGCGGATATGGGCTAGCGGGAGACATACAAGAGACCCAGTACTTC
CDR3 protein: CSGYGLAGDIQETQYF

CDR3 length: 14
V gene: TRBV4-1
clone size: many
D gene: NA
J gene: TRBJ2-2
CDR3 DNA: TGCGCCAGCAGCAAAGAGGAAAGCACCGGGGAGCTGTTTTTT
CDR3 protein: CASSKEESTGELFF

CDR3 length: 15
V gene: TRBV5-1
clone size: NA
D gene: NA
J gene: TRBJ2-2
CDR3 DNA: TGCGCCAGCAGCCCCCGGGACCTAAACACCGGGGAGCTGTTTTTT
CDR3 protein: CASSPRDLNTGELFF

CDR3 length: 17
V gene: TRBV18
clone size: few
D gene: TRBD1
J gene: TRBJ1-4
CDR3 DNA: TGTGCCAGCTCACCAAACTACAGGGGTCCAACTAATGAAAAACTGTTTTTT
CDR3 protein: CASSPNYRGPTNEKLFF

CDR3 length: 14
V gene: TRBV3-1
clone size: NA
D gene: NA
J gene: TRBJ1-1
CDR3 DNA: TGTGCCAGCAGCCAAGGGACAGAATACGGTGAAGCTTTCTTT
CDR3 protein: CASSQGTEYGEAFF

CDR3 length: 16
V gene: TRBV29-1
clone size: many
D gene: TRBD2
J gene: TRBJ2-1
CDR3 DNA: TGCAGCGCCGCGACTAGCGGGAGGGCCACCTACAATGAGCAGTTCTTC
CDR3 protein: CSAATSGRATYNEQFF